This TCR beta chain came from a study of TIL therapy for anti-PD-1-resistant metastatic lung cancer. The germline V gene has CDR1 SGHTA and CDR2 FQGNSA. V was pared by 1 base and J by 3 bases, with 7 bases between. This CDR3 is built from 13 residues. The immunoSEQ assay was v3. Clones were sequenced by immunoSEQ multiplex PCR, and TCRdb holds only the in-frame ones, with some missing. This sample has some 7,000 clones, with 60% to 65% found just once. The time point: pre-treatment sample, taken before nivolumab and TIL therapy. Pleural nodules or supraclavicular lymph nodes made up most of the excised metastases sampled.

The TCR comes from a person aged 25-85 years with non-small cell lung cancer. The source material was tumor tissue, sampled at baseline. The chain combines TRBV7-2 with TRBJ2-7; D uncertain. The CDR3 DNA sequence: TGTGCCAGCAGCTTAGGTCGGTTCTACGAGCAGTACTTC. Translation gives CASSLGRFYEQYF.